Shown below are 12 T cell receptor beta chains from a single sample sequenced in a study of Graves' ophthalmopathy and Graves' hyperthyroidism. The sequenced template was RNA, covering the TCR beta CDR3 region. The workflow started with a first-round RT-PCR run with HTBI primers and then moved on to a second-round multiplex PCR. One entry per CDR3 protein, called by TCRdb with MiXCR from the multiplex PCR reads. This table holds about 740,000 distinct CDR3 sequences, 35% to 50% found once. The sample consisted of peripheral blood. All receptors come from an adult man with Graves' ophthalmopathy.

The rearrangement links TRBV2 to TRBJ2-2, with no clear D. Trimming removed 2 bases from V and 3 bases from J, with 7 bases in between. The CDR3 covers 14 residues. Germline values: CDR1 SNHLY, CDR2 FYNNEI. CDR3 protein: CASSEFRDTGELFF. CDR3 sequence (DNA): TGTGCCAGCAGTGAATTTAGAGACACCGGGGAGCTGTTTTTT.

The V call is TRBV7-3, the J call TRBJ1-1; tentatively, D is TRBD1 (5 bases). This CDR3 has 13 amino acids. The ends were cut back, 8 bases at V and 3 bases at J, with 13 bases in the middle. Germline V gene data show CDR1 as SGHTA and CDR2 as FQGTGA. CDR3 in amino acids: CASLVAGYTEAFF. CDR3 DNA: TGTGCCAGCCTTGTAGCAGGGTACACTGAAGCTTTCTTT.

This chain joins TRBV20-1 and TRBJ1-1, with 8 bases lining up with TRBD1. The length of the CDR3 is 13 residues. The V gene end was trimmed by 3 bases and the J gene end by 4 bases; junction bases not matched to a gene: 4. The germline V gene encodes CDR1 DFQATT and CDR2 SNEGSKA (reference sequence). CDR3 DNA: TGCAGTGCTAGCGTAACAGGGGGCACTGAAGCTTTCTTT. It encodes CSASVTGGTEAFF.

As to this clonotype: A junction boundary mismatches the germline segment, possibly from a read error. The V call is TRBV11-2, the J call TRBJ1-2; possibly TRBD1 for D (6 bases). CDR3 length: 14 amino acids. From germline, CDR1 is SGHAT and CDR2 FQNNGV. CDR3 sequence (DNA): TGTGCCAGCAGCTTGGGGGGGGGCGGCTATGACTACACCTTC. It yields the protein CASSLGGGGYDYTF.

Comment on this clonotype: A much larger clone is a single base away; this may be a read error. The V gene is TRBV19, the J gene TRBJ2-6, with D unresolved. The CDR3 has 14 residues. The V gene's germline CDR1 is LNHDA and CDR2 SQIVND (reference sequence). Trimming cost V 6 bases and J 2 bases, with 8 bases left between them. CDR3 amino acids: CASSQYPGANVLTF. CDR3 DNA sequence: TGTGCCAGTAGCCAGTACCCTGGGGCCAACGTCCTGACTTTC. The whole variable domain, remainder taken from reference TRBV19 and TRBJ2-6, is DGGITQSPKYLFRKEGQNVTLSCEQNLNHDAMYWYRQDPGQGLRLIYYSQIVNDFQKGDIAEGYSVSREKKESFPLTVTSAQKNPTAFYLCASSQYPGANVLTFGAGSRLTVL.

In regard to this clonotype: A read error may account for a junction end that differs from germline. J is TRBJ2-6 and V is TRBV7-9, with D possibly TRBD2 on 6 matching bases. The germline V gene has CDR1 SEHNR and CDR2 FQNEAQ (reference sequence). The CDR3 covers 14 residues. CDR3 nucleotide sequence: TGTGCCAGCAGCTTAGCATCGGGGGACAACGTCCTGACTTTC. Translation: CASSLASGDNVLTF.

This clonotype was seen ten or more times. The chain combines TRBV7-9 with TRBJ1-1; maybe TRBD1 (6 bases). This CDR3 has 14 amino acids. Per germline, CDR1 SEHNR and CDR2 FQNEAQ (reference sequence). Trimming left V 5 bases short and J 7 bases short, with 17 bases between. The CDR3 is CASSPGGGAREAFF. The CDR3 DNA reads as TGTGCCAGCAGCCCTGGCGGGGGGGCGCGTGAAGCTTTCTTT. Combining the CDR3 with reference TRBV7-9 and TRBJ1-1 gives the whole variable domain DTGVSQNPRHKITKRGQNVTFRCDPISEHNRLYWYRQTLGQGPEFLTYFQNEAQLEKSRLLSDRFSAERPKGSFSTLEIQRTEQGDSAMYLCASSPGGGAREAFFGQGTRLTVV.

This clonotype appeared a few times. V usage is TRBV20-1 and J usage is TRBJ1-5; no clear D gene. The germline CDR1 and CDR2 sequences are DFQATT and SNEGSKA (reference sequence). The V end lost 0 bases, the J end lost 3 bases, and 6 bases lay between the germline ends. There are 13 residues in the CDR3. The CDR3 region is CSARDMNNQPQHF. The DNA for the CDR3 is TGCAGTGCTAGAGATATGAACAATCAGCCCCAGCATTTT.

The chain's CDR3 is CASSDQGRETQYF. CDR3 bases: TGTGCCAGCAGTGATCAGGGGCGTGAGACCCAGTACTTC. The J gene is TRBJ2-5, the V gene TRBV25-1, with D possibly TRBD1 on 6 matching bases. CDR1 MGHDK and CDR2 SYGVNS come from the germline V gene. This CDR3 region has 13 residues. V lost 3 bases to trimming and J lost 5 bases, with 10 bases between them.

Comments on this clonotype: The junction departs from germline at one end; a sequencing error may be responsible. This rearrangement joins TRBV7-9 to TRBJ2-7; a weak D match, TRBD2 (5 bases). CDR1 is SEHNR, CDR2 FQNEAQ, per germline (reference sequence). The CDR3 sequence is 14 residues long. In DNA, the CDR3 is TGTGCCGGCAGCCCCGGGGTACACTCCTACGAGCAGTACTTC. This encodes CAGSPGVHSYEQYF.

The chain links TRBV25-1 to TRBJ2-7, with TRBD1 identical over 9 bases. The CDR3 length is 16 residues. CDR1 MGHDK and CDR2 SYGVNS come from the germline V gene. Trimming at V came to 5 bases and at J to 0 bases, leaving 8 bases not matched to a gene. CDR3: CASSSTPGQGSYEQYF. CDR3 in DNA: TGTGCCAGCAGTTCAACACCGGGACAGGGCTCCTACGAGCAGTACTTC.

The chain couples TRBV7-9 to TRBJ1-1, with 8 bases identical to TRBD1. With 5 bases clipped from V and 10 bases from J, the junction kept 9 bases outside the gene matches. CDR3 length: 13 amino acids. Germline loops: CDR1 SEHNR, CDR2 FQNEAQ (reference sequence). CDR3: CASSVDQGAGAFF. In nucleotides, the CDR3 is TGTGCCAGCAGCGTTGATCAGGGGGCTGGAGCTTTCTTT. Full variable domain (missing parts from reference TRBV7-9 and TRBJ1-1): DTGVSQNPRHKITKRGQNVTFRCDPISEHNRLYWYRQTLGQGPEFLTYFQNEAQLEKSRLLSDRFSAERPKGSFSTLEIQRTEQGDSAMYLCASSVDQGAGAFFGQGTRLTVV.